What follows are 31 T cell receptor beta chains derived from one specimen sequenced in a study of cytomegalovirus exposure and HLA in healthy donors. Assay: immunoSEQ multiplex PCR; the TCRdb copy retains only in-frame clones and omits some. The sample contains fewer than 70,000 clones, 85% to 95% of which appear only once. The sequencing input was PBMCs. The source is a woman aged 18-30 years in good health and CMV-seropositive.

Note on this clone: Distinct nucleotide sequences in the sample also encode this CDR3. J is TRBJ1-5 and V is TRBV27, with TRBD1 matching 11 bases. The CDR3 is 15 amino acids. V lost 6 bases to trimming and J lost 4 bases; unmatched junction nucleotides: 5. CDR1 is MNHEY, CDR2 SMNVEV, per germline (reference sequence). The CDR3 DNA reads as TGTGCCAGCAGCCTTGGGACAGGGGGGAATCAGCCCCAGCATTTT. It codes for CASSLGTGGNQPQHF.

J is TRBJ2-5 and V is TRBV27, with 7 bases lining up with TRBD1. CDR1 is MNHEY and CDR2 is SMNVEV in the germline V gene (reference sequence). This CDR3 contains 14 residues. Losses at the gene ends were 6 bases for V and 4 bases for J; bases not matched to a gene: 8. Here the CDR3 DNA reads TGTGCCAGCAGATCGACAGGGTTGCGAGAGACCCAGTACTTC. As protein: CASRSTGLRETQYF.

The chain has TRBV19 and TRBJ2-2; 9 bases match TRBD1. Trimming at V came to 4 bases and at J to 1 base, leaving 4 bases not matched to a gene. This CDR3 region has 16 residues. The V gene's germline CDR1 is LNHDA and CDR2 SQIVND (reference sequence). As DNA, the CDR3 is TGTGCCAGTAGTACAAGGGGACAGGGGAACACCGGGGAGCTGTTTTTT. It yields the protein CASSTRGQGNTGELFF. The variable domain in full, with the rest retrieved from reference TRBV19 and TRBJ2-2, is DGGITQSPKYLFRKEGQNVTLSCEQNLNHDAMYWYRQDPGQGLRLIYYSQIVNDFQKGDIAEGYSVSREKKESFPLTVTSAQKNPTAFYLCASSTRGQGNTGELFFGEGSRLTVL.

The chain uses TRBV6-1 and TRBJ1-1; perhaps TRBD1 as D (5 bases). CDR1 is MNHNS and CDR2 is SASEGT in the germline V gene. The V and J ends lost 0 bases and 5 bases respectively, with 10 bases between them. The CDR3 is made up of 14 amino acids. This chain's CDR3 is CASSEAGGGTEAFF. CDR3 DNA sequence: TGTGCCAGCAGTGAAGCGGGCGGGGGTACTGAAGCTTTCTTT.

The rearrangement joins TRBV27 to TRBJ2-1; 7 bases line up with TRBD2. Germline V gene sequence: CDR1 MNHEY, CDR2 SMNVEV (reference sequence). The V segment lost 1 base and the J segment 0 bases; nucleotides outside the gene matches: 6. The CDR3 totals 17 residues. The chain's CDR3 is CASSLWSGTSSYNEQFF. CDR3 in DNA: TGTGCCAGCAGTTTATGGAGCGGGACGAGCTCCTACAATGAGCAGTTCTTC.

The chain links TRBV27 to TRBJ2-5; unclear D gene. This CDR3 contains 11 residues. The germline gives CDR1 MNHEY, CDR2 SMNVEV (reference sequence). V shed 11 bases and J shed 4 bases, with 11 bases lying between them. The CDR3 DNA reads as TGTGCCCACGATTCGCGAGAGACCCAGTACTTC. Translating gives CAHDSRETQYF.

The chain has TRBV7-8 and TRBJ1-4; 10 nucleotides agree with TRBD1. Trimming at V came to 8 bases and at J to 10 bases, leaving 10 bases not matched to a gene. CDR3 size: 14 residues. Germline CDR1 and CDR2: SGHVS and FQNEAQ. CDR3 loop: CASSGTGAARKLFF. The CDR3 nucleotides are TGTGCCAGCTCCGGGACAGGGGCTGCGAGAAAACTGTTTTTT.

V gene TRBV28 combines with J gene TRBJ1-5; a possible D gene is TRBD1 (5 bases). CDR3 size: 15 residues. From germline, CDR1 is MDHEN and CDR2 SYDVKM. V lost 5 bases and J lost 1, with 12 bases in between. The CDR3 region has the DNA TGTGCCAGCAGTCCTCAATACAGGAGCAATCAGCCCCAGCATTTT. Amino acids: CASSPQYRSNQPQHF.

The rearrangement joins TRBV15 to TRBJ1-5; D unclear. This CDR3 has 12 residues. Germline loops: CDR1 LNHNV, CDR2 YYDKDF (reference sequence). Trimming took 4 bases from V and 9 from J, leaving 10 bases between them. DNA for the CDR3: TGTGCCACCAGCACCAACTCGAGGCCCCAGCATTTT. It encodes CATSTNSRPQHF.

V and J are TRBV18 and TRBJ1-5; D possibly corresponds to TRBD1 (6 bases). The germline V gene encodes CDR1 KGHSH and CDR2 LQKENI. Trimming cost V 3 bases and J 5 bases, with 14 bases left between them. This CDR3 is 15 amino acids long. CDR3 DNA: TGTGCCAGCTCACCGGTCGGAGGGGGGGATCAGCCCCAGCATTTT. It yields the protein CASSPVGGGDQPQHF.

This chain uses TRBV4-3 with TRBJ2-1; TRBD1 is a possible D gene (5 bases). CDR3 length: 13 amino acids. The germline V gene has CDR1 LGHNA and CDR2 YSLEER. Trimming took 0 bases from V and 9 from J, leaving 9 bases between them. CDR3 residues: CASSQEAGREQFF. As DNA, the CDR3 is TGCGCCAGCAGCCAAGAAGCAGGGCGTGAGCAGTTCTTC.

In its sample, this clone was seen once. The chain recombines TRBV13 with TRBJ1-5, with D possibly being TRBD1 (5 bases). Germline V gene sequence: CDR1 PRHDT, CDR2 FYEKMQ (reference sequence). The V and J ends lost 4 bases and 4 bases respectively, with 8 bases between them. CDR3 size: 13 residues. CDR3 bases: TGTGCCAGCAGCTCAGGGTCTAATCAGCCCCAGCATTTT. This translates into CASSSGSNQPQHF.

The V gene is TRBV27, the J gene TRBJ1-1; unclear D gene. Germline values: CDR1 MNHEY, CDR2 SMNVEV (reference sequence). Trimming took 5 bases from V and 1 from J, leaving 11 bases between them. The CDR3 spans 14 residues. The CDR3 bases are TGTGCCAGCAGTCATTTCTACAGGAACACTGAAGCTTTCTTT. It translates to CASSHFYRNTEAFF.

The chain recombines TRBV27 with TRBJ1-5; TRBD1 matches 7 bases. Germline V gene sequence: CDR1 MNHEY, CDR2 SMNVEV (reference sequence). The CDR3 has 14 amino acids. V was clipped by 6 bases and J by 6 bases; unmatched bases: 8. The CDR3 loop is CASSVRTGGQPQHF. CDR3 bases: TGTGCCAGCAGCGTCCGGACAGGAGGTCAGCCCCAGCATTTT.

The rearrangement joins TRBV28 to TRBJ1-1, with 7 bases aligning to TRBD1. V lost 7 bases, J lost 2 bases, and 19 bases stayed unmatched. Germline CDR1 reads MDHEN; CDR2 reads SYDVKM. This CDR3 spans 18 amino acids. CDR3 nucleotides: TGTGCCAGCAAGAGGGGACAGCTCCGTGGGCCTGGCAACACTGAAGCTTTCTTT. This translates into CASKRGQLRGPGNTEAFF.

The V and J genes are TRBV5-4 and TRBJ1-1; D is perhaps TRBD1 (5 bases). CDR3 length equals 16 residues. Germline V lookup: CDR1 SGHNT, CDR2 YYREEE (reference sequence). The V and J ends lost 6 bases and 0 bases respectively, with 18 bases between them. The DNA of the CDR3 is TGTGCCAGCACGTCCTTCAGGGCAGATATGAACACTGAAGCTTTCTTT. Translated, it gives CASTSFRADMNTEAFF. The variable domain in full, completed from reference TRBV5-4 and TRBJ1-1, reads ETGVTQSPTHLIKTRGQQVTLRCSSQSGHNTVSWYQQALGQGPQFIFQYYREEENGRGNFPPRFSGLQFPNYSSELNVNALELDDSALYLCASTSFRADMNTEAFFGQGTRLTVV.

The J gene is TRBJ2-1, the V gene TRBV2; D possibly corresponds to TRBD2 (6 bases). CDR1 SNHLY and CDR2 FYNNEI come from the germline V gene. V was shortened by 8 bases and J by 7 bases, with 15 bases between the two germline ends. This CDR3 has 13 residues. In DNA form, the CDR3 reads TGTGCCAGCGTGGTTAATGGGGGGAATGAGCAGTTCTTC. It is translated as CASVVNGGNEQFF.

The chain joins TRBV14 to TRBJ2-1; 10 bases align to TRBD2. The germline V gene encodes CDR1 SGHDN and CDR2 FVKESK. This CDR3 comprises 16 residues. Trimming took 6 bases from V and 5 from J; bases not matched to a gene: 10. CDR3: CASSYLSGRAHNEQFF. The CDR3 nucleotides read TGTGCCAGCAGTTATCTAAGCGGGAGGGCCCACAATGAGCAGTTCTTC.

The chain couples TRBV13 to TRBJ1-2, with 8 positions matching TRBD1. The CDR3 sequence is 18 residues long. V was pared by 3 bases and J by 1 base, with 13 bases of the junction left unmatched. Germline CDR1 is PRHDT and CDR2 is FYEKMQ (reference sequence). As DNA, the CDR3 is TGTGCCAGCAGCTTGTATGGGACAGGTGATTTTATTAACTATGGCTACACCTTC. Amino acid sequence: CASSLYGTGDFINYGYTF.

The chain has TRBV7-8 and TRBJ2-7; D possibly corresponds to TRBD2 (6 bases). The CDR3 is made up of 16 amino acids. Germline-derived CDR1 and CDR2 are SGHVS and FQNEAQ. V was pared by 1 base and J by 2 bases, with 15 bases between. CDR3 sequence: CASSLDTSRVTYEQYF. The CDR3 bases are TGTGCCAGCAGCTTAGATACTAGCCGTGTTACCTACGAGCAGTACTTC.

The rearrangement links TRBV18 to TRBJ1-5, with 9 bases fitting TRBD1. In germline, CDR1 is KGHSH, CDR2 LQKENI. Trimming took 5 bases from V and 7 from J; bases not matched to a gene: 9. The CDR3 totals 15 residues. The CDR3 coding sequence is TGTGCCAGCTCAGGCGAGGGACAGGGAGGACAGCCCCAGCATTTT. It specifies CASSGEGQGGQPQHF.

V usage is TRBV5-6 and J usage is TRBJ2-7; D possibly corresponds to TRBD1 (6 bases). CDR3 length equals 14 residues. The germline V gene encodes CDR1 SGHDT and CDR2 YYEEEE. V lost 1 base to trimming and J lost 5 bases, with 13 bases between them. Here the CDR3 DNA reads TGTGCCAGCAGCTTGCGAGGGGGTTCCCACGAGCAGTACTTC. It translates to CASSLRGGSHEQYF.

The gene calls are TRBV7-2 and TRBJ1-2; tentatively, D is TRBD1 (6 bases). In germline, CDR1 is SGHTA, CDR2 FQGNSA. The CDR3 is 13 amino acids. As DNA, the CDR3 is TGTGCAAGCGGTATCGGCAGGGGCGATGGCTACACCTTC. It yields the protein CASGIGRGDGYTF.

This rearrangement joins TRBV18 to TRBJ2-3; perhaps TRBD2 as D (6 bases). V was pared by 4 bases and J by 3 bases, with 14 bases between. The CDR3 loop spans 15 amino acids. Germline-derived CDR1 and CDR2 are KGHSH and LQKENI. For the CDR3, the DNA is TGTGCCAGCTCACGGTGGGGACTTATGACAGATACGCAGTATTTT. This encodes CASSRWGLMTDTQYF.

The J gene is TRBJ2-7, the V gene TRBV6-5, with 11 positions matching TRBD2. The CDR3 contains 15 residues. V shed 6 bases and J 0 bases; nucleotides not matched to a gene: 4. Germline-derived CDR1 and CDR2 are MNHEY and SVGAGI. This CDR3 is CASSLTSGSSYEQYF. CDR3 bases: TGTGCCAGCAGCCTAACTAGCGGGAGCTCCTACGAGCAGTACTTC.

V is TRBV19 and J is TRBJ1-6; 8 nucleotides agree with TRBD1. V shed 6 bases and J 9 bases; nucleotides not matched to a gene: 16. This CDR3 has 17 amino acids. Germline CDR1 and CDR2: LNHDA and SQIVND (reference sequence). DNA for the CDR3: TGTGCCAGTAGAGCGGACAGGGCTAGGGGATTTATTTCACCCCTCCACTTT. Protein: CASRADRARGFISPLHF.

The CDR3 DNA reads TGTGCCAGCAGCCTTTATTACGAGCAGTACTTC. As protein: CASSLYYEQYF. V gene TRBV5-5 combines with J gene TRBJ2-7; no firm D call. V shed 4 bases and J shed 4 bases, with 6 bases lying between them. This CDR3 comprises 11 residues. The germline CDR1 and CDR2 sequences are SGHKS and YYEKEE (reference sequence).

In this sample, this clone turned up once. This rearrangement joins TRBV28 to TRBJ1-2; D remains ambiguous. Germline V gene data show CDR1 as MDHEN and CDR2 as SYDVKM. Trimming cost V 10 bases and J 5 bases, with 17 bases left between them. CDR3 length: 13 amino acids. The CDR3 DNA reads as TGTGCCACCCCCCAGGAGGCGGGGTATGGCTACACCTTC. Translating gives CATPQEAGYGYTF.

The chain couples TRBV5-5 to TRBJ2-7; tentatively, D is TRBD2 (6 bases). The ends were cut back, 0 bases at V and 3 bases at J, with 13 bases in the middle. CDR1 is SGHKS and CDR2 is YYEKEE in the germline V gene (reference sequence). The length of the CDR3 is 15 residues. CDR3 sequence reads: CASSLGGGTNYEQYF. DNA for the CDR3: TGTGCCAGCAGCTTGGGGGGCGGGACGAACTACGAGCAGTACTTC.

The V and J genes are TRBV30 and TRBJ1-1; D is ambiguous. Between the trimmed V and J ends, which lost 0 bases and 1 base, there was a span of 9 bases. From germline, CDR1 is GTSNPN and CDR2 SVGIG (reference sequence). The CDR3 covers 14 residues. The CDR3 DNA reads as TGTGCCTGGAGTGTACTCCAGGAGAACACTGAAGCTTTCTTT. The encoded protein is CAWSVLQENTEAFF.

This clone was detected only once. The chain uses TRBV19 and TRBJ1-1; 8 nucleotides agree with TRBD1. CDR1 is LNHDA and CDR2 is SQIVND in the germline V gene (reference sequence). The length of the CDR3 is 15 residues. Germline trimming cut 6 bases from V and 0 bases from J; bases unmatched to any gene: 6. CDR3 amino acids: CASRRQGPMNTEAFF. The CDR3, as DNA: TGTGCCAGTAGGCGACAGGGGCCCATGAACACTGAAGCTTTCTTT. Full variable domain (outside the CDR3, taken from reference TRBV19 and TRBJ1-1): DGGITQSPKYLFRKEGQNVTLSCEQNLNHDAMYWYRQDPGQGLRLIYYSQIVNDFQKGDIAEGYSVSREKKESFPLTVTSAQKNPTAFYLCASRRQGPMNTEAFFGQGTRLTVV.